This is a list of T cell receptor beta chains from one sample in a study of blood T cell repertoires in COVID-19. Assay used: immunoSEQ multiplex PCR; TCRdb lists only in-frame clones, some missing. The profile shows 320,000 or so clones, less than 85% of them singletons. The sequenced sample was PBMCs or T cells enriched from blood (not recorded which). These receptors originate from a woman aged 30 to 39 who had been exposed to COVID-19. CDR3s include the opening cysteine and the closing phenylalanine or tryptophan. A D gene is named only where the DNA matches it firmly. Clone size is stated in some rows and not others, as once, few, many or a class when expanded.

len	v_gene	j_gene	d_gene	abundance	CDR3aa	CDR3nt
15	TRBV11-2	TRBJ1-1	TRBD1	.	CASSRSGTGVTEAFF	TGTGCCAGCAGCAGGTCCGGGACAGGGGTAACTGAAGCTTTCTTT
15	TRBV28	TRBJ2-3	TRBD2	.	CASRLSGASTDTQYF	TGTGCCAGCAGACTGAGCGGGGCCAGCACAGATACGCAGTATTTT
15	TRBV5-1	TRBJ2-5	TRBD2	.	CASSSLAGQRETQYF	TGCGCCAGCAGCTCCCTAGCGGGCCAAAGAGAGACCCAGTACTTC
14	TRBV6-5	TRBJ2-2	TRBD2	.	CATRTSGNTGELFF	TGTGCCACCCGGACTAGCGGGAACACCGGGGAGCTGTTTTTT
18	TRBV5-1	TRBJ1-4	.	.	CASSLFYSQDRTNEKLFF	TGCGCCAGCAGCTTGTTTTATAGTCAGGACAGAACGAATGAAAAACTGTTTTTT
16	TRBV2	TRBJ2-2	TRBD1	.	CASSAWTGTGTGELFF	TGTGCCAGCAGTGCGTGGACAGGGACGGGCACCGGGGAGCTGTTTTTT
15	TRBV5-1	TRBJ2-2	TRBD2	.	CASSLGGGNTGELFF	TGCGCCAGCAGCTTGGGCGGGGGGAACACCGGGGAGCTGTTTTTT
13	TRBV4-1	TRBJ1-2	.	.	CASSQGRAGGYTF	TGCGCCAGCAGCCAGGGCAGGGCCGGTGGCTACACCTTC
16	TRBV15	TRBJ1-5	.	.	CATSADFGPTTRAQHF	TGTGCCACCAGCGCAGATTTCGGACCGACTACAAGGGCCCAGCATTTT
15	TRBV27	TRBJ2-1	TRBD2	.	CASSRAGGKQVEQFF	TGTGCCAGCAGTCGAGCGGGAGGGAAGCAGGTTGAGCAGTTCTTC
14	TRBV30	TRBJ2-5	TRBD2	.	CAWRLGLAGETQYF	TGTGCCTGGAGATTGGGACTAGCGGGAGAGACCCAGTACTTC
16	TRBV27	TRBJ2-5	TRBD2	.	CASSYRPSGTEETQYF	TGTGCCAGCAGTTACCGGCCTAGCGGGACTGAAGAGACCCAGTACTTC
15	TRBV7-6	TRBJ2-2	TRBD2	.	CASSLLAAKGGELFF	TGTGCCAGCAGCTTACTAGCGGCCAAAGGCGGGGAGCTGTTTTTT
14	TRBV3-1/TRBV3-2	TRBJ2-5	TRBD2	.	CASSSGLDQETQYF	TGTGCCAGCAGTTCCGGACTAGACCAAGAGACCCAGTACTTC
14	TRBV4-1	TRBJ2-5	.	.	CASSQEILGRPQYF	TGCGCCAGCAGCCAAGAAATACTAGGAAGGCCCCAGTACTTC
16	TRBV30	TRBJ1-6	TRBD1	once	CAWSVPGTAYNSPLHF	TGTGCCTGGAGTGTACCCGGGACAGCTTATAATTCACCCCTCCACTTT
12	TRBV19	TRBJ1-2	.	once	CASSPQGSGYTF	TGTGCCAGTAGTCCCCAGGGAAGCGGCTACACCTTC
17	TRBV28	TRBJ2-7	.	.	CASSFSPGLTSGYEQYF	TGTGCCAGCAGTTTTTCGCCGGGACTGACTTCAGGCTACGAGCAGTACTTC
14	TRBV6-1	TRBJ1-1	TRBD1	.	CASSEQGGDTEAFF	TGTGCCAGCAGTGAACAGGGGGGCGACACTGAAGCTTTCTTT
15	TRBV5-1	TRBJ2-5	TRBD2	.	CASYVDGGAAETQYF	TGCGCCAGCTATGTGGACGGGGGGGCCGCAGAGACCCAGTACTTC
15	TRBV7-8	TRBJ2-1	.	once	CASSLDRGSYNEQFF	TGTGCCAGCAGCTTAGATCGGGGGTCCTACAATGAGCAGTTCTTC
17	TRBV4-2	TRBJ1-5	TRBD1	once	CASSQDLETGVFQPQHF	TGTGCCAGCAGCCAAGATCTGGAGACAGGGGTTTTTCAGCCCCAGCATTTT
14	TRBV9	TRBJ2-7	TRBD2	.	CASSVTAGGDEQYF	TGTGCCAGCAGCGTAACTGCGGGGGGGGATGAGCAGTACTTC
16	TRBV7-3	TRBJ2-3	.	.	CASSLPTSVGTDTQYF	TGTGCCAGCAGCCTCCCAACTAGTGTGGGCACAGATACGCAGTATTTT
12	TRBV19	TRBJ2-2	.	.	CATAPDTGELFF	TGTGCCACCGCACCGGACACCGGGGAGCTGTTTTTT
17	TRBV28	TRBJ1-5	.	.	CASSFYVTQASNQPQHF	TGTGCCAGCAGTTTTTATGTAACACAAGCGAGCAATCAGCCCCAGCATTTT
13	TRBV7-2	TRBJ1-3	.	once	CASSLVRGNTIYF	TGTGCCAGCAGCTTAGTTCGGGGAAACACCATATATTTT
14	TRBV10-3	TRBJ1-4	.	.	CATRSTTTNEKLFF	TGTGCCACCCGATCTACCACAACTAATGAAAAACTGTTTTTT
16	TRBV30	TRBJ1-5	TRBD1	few	CAWSVRAGGLNQPQHF	TGTGCCTGGAGTGTACGCGCAGGGGGCCTCAATCAGCCCCAGCATTTT
17	TRBV5-1	TRBJ2-7	TRBD2	.	CASSLAGLAGGSYEQYF	TGCGCCAGCAGCTTGGCCGGACTAGCGGGAGGCTCCTACGAGCAGTACTTC
13	TRBV12-3/TRBV12-4	TRBJ1-6	.	.	CASSLGRGSPLHF	TGTGCCAGCAGTTTAGGCAGGGGCTCACCCCTCCACTTT
18	TRBV7-2	TRBJ2-3	TRBD2	.	CASSPRGGLAGATDTQYF	TGTGCCAGCAGCCCTAGAGGGGGTCTAGCGGGGGCCACAGATACGCAGTATTTT
13	TRBV25-1	TRBJ2-7	TRBD1	.	CASSKGQGYEQYF	TGTGCCAGCAGTAAGGGACAGGGCTACGAGCAGTACTTC
13	TRBV5-1	TRBJ1-5	.	.	CASSLYSNQPQHF	TGCGCCAGCAGCCTGTATAGCAATCAGCCCCAGCATTTT
13	TRBV28	TRBJ1-5	.	.	CASRSTGFQPQHF	TGTGCCAGCAGATCCACAGGGTTCCAGCCCCAGCATTTT
12	TRBV5-8	TRBJ2-7	.	.	CASSLGFGEQYF	TGTGCCAGCAGCTTGGGCTTCGGCGAGCAGTACTTC
17	TRBV10-3	TRBJ2-1	TRBD1	.	CAISEPGGDRGNNEQFF	TGTGCCATCAGTGAGCCGGGAGGGGACAGGGGTAACAATGAGCAGTTCTTC
12	TRBV5-1	TRBJ1-1	.	.	CASSLVLGVAFF	TGCGCCAGCAGCTTGGTTCTCGGGGTAGCTTTCTTT
20	TRBV6-2/TRBV6-3	TRBJ2-7	TRBD2	few	CASSYSLAGGRTPFAYEQYF	TGTGCCAGCAGTTACTCACTAGCGGGGGGAAGAACACCATTCGCCTACGAGCAGTACTTC
13	TRBV28	TRBJ1-2	.	.	CASSDPDLYGYTF	TGTGCCAGCAGTGACCCGGACTTATATGGCTACACCTTC
13	TRBV19	TRBJ1-5	.	.	CASSIGGDQPQHF	TGTGCCAGTAGTATCGGCGGGGATCAGCCCCAGCATTTT
17	TRBV2	TRBJ2-1	TRBD2	.	CASLKLAGGRSYNEQFF	TGTGCCAGCCTAAAACTAGCGGGAGGAAGGTCCTACAATGAGCAGTTCTTC
12	TRBV7-3	TRBJ2-3	.	.	CASSFSGDTQYF	TGTGCCAGCAGCTTTAGCGGAGATACGCAGTATTTT
12	TRBV14	TRBJ2-5	.	.	CASSGGGETQYF	TGTGCCAGTTCTGGGGGCGGAGAGACCCAGTACTTC
14	TRBV30	TRBJ2-6	.	.	CAWVLSSGANVLTF	TGTGCCTGGGTTCTCAGCTCTGGGGCCAACGTCCTGACTTTC
15	TRBV2	TRBJ2-3	.	.	CASSEGERGTDTQYF	TGTGCCAGCAGTGAAGGAGAGCGGGGCACAGATACGCAGTATTTT
14	TRBV7-2	TRBJ2-7	TRBD2	.	CASSLAQSGGEQYF	TGTGCCAGCAGCTTAGCCCAGTCGGGGGGCGAGCAGTACTTC